This paragraph reports one T cell receptor beta chain. Its antigen is still unknown. Generated by immunoSEQ multiplex PCR, the TCRdb table keeps only in-frame clones and is missing some. This sample has roughly 25,000 clones, with about 74% found just once. The record originates from a study of OX40 agonist ivuxolimab in advanced cancers. Turning to the study itself: Recorded diagnoses for dose-escalation patients were hepatocellular carcinoma, melanoma, renal cell or head and neck cancer. Patients with prior anti-PD-1, anti-PD-L1 or anti-CTLA-4 therapy were eligible; 35% to 50% had some. Three patients, one with hepatocellular carcinoma and two with cutaneous melanoma, responded partially. Points from the study as a whole: At doses 0.1 to 3.0 mg/kg, CD4+ and CD8+ clones expanded.

V was trimmed by 1 base and J by 2 bases, leaving 5 bases between them. The germline V gene encodes CDR1 SGHVS and CDR2 FNYEAQ. The CDR3 is 14 residues long. The sequenced sample was CD4+ or CD8+ T cells sorted from blood, obtained in a trial of the OX40 agonist ivuxolimab. This TCR was sampled from an adult with an advanced solid tumor such as melanoma, head and neck, liver or kidney cancer. The V call is TRBV7-6, the J call TRBJ2-2; D unresolved. The CDR3 here is CASSLDFNTGELFF. The CDR3 bases are TGTGCCAGCAGCTTAGACTTTAACACCGGGGAGCTGTTTTTT.